This T cell receptor beta chain was sequenced in a study of tumor-infiltrating lymphocytes in glioblastoma multiforme. TCRB libraries came from RNA via three nested multiplex PCR rounds. TCRdb ran MiXCR on the multiplex PCR reads and lists one entry per CDR3 protein. The data contain fewer than 40,000 distinct CDR3 sequences, roughly 64% of them seen just once; the ten biggest clones take up around 35%. The CDR3 covers 12 residues. Looked up from germline, CDR1 is SQVTM and CDR2 is ANQGSEA. V usage is TRBV29-1 and J usage is TRBJ1-2; no clear D gene. The TCR was taken from a male donor with glioblastoma. Material: brain tumor tissue. The CDR3 DNA reads TGCGGCGCACACACAAGGGTATATGGCTACACCTTC. This gives the protein CGAHTRVYGYTF.